This T cell receptor beta chain comes out of a study of blood T cell repertoires in COVID-19. About the study: Sites in the United States, Italy and Spain provided acute and convalescent COVID-19 samples. The cDNA or gDNA used as material had been derived from T cells, B-cell-depleted T cells, or PBMCs.

The protocol was immunoSEQ multiplex PCR, while the TCRdb copy is restricted to in-frame clones and leaves out a portion. Of tens of thousands of clones listed, approximately 79% were seen once; the top ten hold more than 9%. The sequence derives from a human donor in a cohort sampled during active COVID-19. The source material was peripheral blood.

This chain's CDR3 is CASSRPGTAYEQYF. The CDR3 DNA sequence: TGTGCCAGCAGTCGGCCCGGGACTGCCTACGAGCAGTACTTC. The chain is built from TRBV11-2 and TRBJ2-7, with D possibly TRBD2 on 6 matching bases. Germline assignment: CDR1 SGHAT and CDR2 FQNNGV. The V end lost 6 bases, the J end lost 2 bases, and 14 bases lay between the germline ends. The CDR3 is 14 residues long.